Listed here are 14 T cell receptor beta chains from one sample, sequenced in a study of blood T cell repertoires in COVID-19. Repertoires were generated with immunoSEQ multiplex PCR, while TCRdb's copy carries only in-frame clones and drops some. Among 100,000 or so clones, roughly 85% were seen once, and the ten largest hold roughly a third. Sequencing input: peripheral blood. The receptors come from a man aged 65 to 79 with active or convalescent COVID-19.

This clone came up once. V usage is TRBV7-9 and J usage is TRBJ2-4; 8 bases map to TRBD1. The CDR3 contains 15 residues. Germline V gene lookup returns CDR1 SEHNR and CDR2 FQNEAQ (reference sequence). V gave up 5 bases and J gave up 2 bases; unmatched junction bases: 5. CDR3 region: CASSRRTGPKNIQYF. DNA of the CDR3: TGTGCCAGCAGCCGACGGACAGGGCCCAAAAACATTCAGTACTTC.

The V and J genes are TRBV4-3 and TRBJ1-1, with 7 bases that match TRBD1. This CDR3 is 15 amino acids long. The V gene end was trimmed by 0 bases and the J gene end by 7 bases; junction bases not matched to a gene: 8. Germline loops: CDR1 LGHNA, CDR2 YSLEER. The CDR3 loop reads CASSQEGGRGIEAFF. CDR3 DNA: TGCGCCAGCAGCCAAGAGGGAGGCAGGGGGATTGAAGCTTTCTTT.

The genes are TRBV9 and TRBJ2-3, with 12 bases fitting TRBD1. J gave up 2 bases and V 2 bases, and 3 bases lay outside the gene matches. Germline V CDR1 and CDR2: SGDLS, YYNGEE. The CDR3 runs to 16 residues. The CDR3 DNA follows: TGTGCCAGCAGCGTGGGACAGGGGGCGCCCACAGATACGCAGTATTTT. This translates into CASSVGQGAPTDTQYF.

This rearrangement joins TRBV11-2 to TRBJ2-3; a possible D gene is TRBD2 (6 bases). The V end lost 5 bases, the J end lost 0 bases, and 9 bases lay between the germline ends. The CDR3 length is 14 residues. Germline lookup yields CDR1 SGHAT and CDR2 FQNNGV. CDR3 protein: CASSKAGSTDTQYF. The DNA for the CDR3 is TGTGCCAGCAGCAAAGCGGGCAGCACAGATACGCAGTATTTT.

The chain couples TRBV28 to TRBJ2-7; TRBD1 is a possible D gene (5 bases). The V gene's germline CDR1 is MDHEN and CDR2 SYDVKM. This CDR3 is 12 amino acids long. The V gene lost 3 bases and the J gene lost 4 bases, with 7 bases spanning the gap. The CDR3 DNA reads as TGTGCCAGCAGTTTGAAGGGGTACGAGCAGTACTTC. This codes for CASSLKGYEQYF. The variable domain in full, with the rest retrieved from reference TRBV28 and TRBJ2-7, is DVKVTQSSRYLVKRTGEKVFLECVQDMDHENMFWYRQDPGLGLRLIYFSYDVKMKEKGDIPEGYSVSREKKERFSLILESASTNQTSMYLCASSLKGYEQYFGPGTRLTVT.

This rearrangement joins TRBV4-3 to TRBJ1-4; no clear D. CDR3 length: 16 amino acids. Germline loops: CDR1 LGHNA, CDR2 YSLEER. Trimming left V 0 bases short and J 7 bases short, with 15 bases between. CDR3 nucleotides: TGCGCCAGCAGCCAAGATATTGAGGGCGCAGGTGAAAAACTGTTTTTT. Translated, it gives CASSQDIEGAGEKLFF.

The CDR3 sequence is CASRPGQGDPSGANVLTF. CDR3 coding DNA: TGTGCCAGCAGACCGGGACAGGGGGACCCCTCTGGGGCCAACGTCCTGACTTTC. V is TRBV2 and J is TRBJ2-6; 11 nucleotides align to TRBD1. Germline values: CDR1 SNHLY, CDR2 FYNNEI. The CDR3 is made up of 18 amino acids. V gave up 6 bases and J gave up 0 bases; unmatched junction bases: 7.

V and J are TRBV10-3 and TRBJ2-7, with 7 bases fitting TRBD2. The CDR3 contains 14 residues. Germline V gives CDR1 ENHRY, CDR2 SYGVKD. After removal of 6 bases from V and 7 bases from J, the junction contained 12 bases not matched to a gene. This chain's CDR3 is CAIRAPGGLEEQYF. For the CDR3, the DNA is TGTGCCATCAGGGCCCCCGGGGGGTTGGAAGAGCAGTACTTC.

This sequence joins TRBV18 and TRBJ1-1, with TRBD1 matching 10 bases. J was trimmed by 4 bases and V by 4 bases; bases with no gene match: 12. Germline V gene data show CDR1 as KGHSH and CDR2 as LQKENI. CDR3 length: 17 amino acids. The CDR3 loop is CASSLGTGALRGTEAFF. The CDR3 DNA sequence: TGTGCCAGCTCACTCGGGACAGGGGCCCTGAGGGGCACTGAAGCTTTCTTT.

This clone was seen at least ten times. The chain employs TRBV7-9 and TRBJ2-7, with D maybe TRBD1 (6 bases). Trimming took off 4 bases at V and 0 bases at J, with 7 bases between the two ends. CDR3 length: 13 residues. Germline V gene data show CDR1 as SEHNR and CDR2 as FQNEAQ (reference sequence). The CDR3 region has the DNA TGTGCCAGCAGCTCGGACAGCTCCTACGAGCAGTACTTC. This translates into CASSSDSSYEQYF.

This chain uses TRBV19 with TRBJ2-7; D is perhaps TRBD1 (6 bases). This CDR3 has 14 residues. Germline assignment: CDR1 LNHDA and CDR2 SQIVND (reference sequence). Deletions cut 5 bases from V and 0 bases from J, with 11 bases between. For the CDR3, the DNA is TGTGCCAGTAGTGGACAGTCACACTCCTACGAGCAGTACTTC. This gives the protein CASSGQSHSYEQYF. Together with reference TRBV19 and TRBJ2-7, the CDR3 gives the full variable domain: DGGITQSPKYLFRKEGQNVTLSCEQNLNHDAMYWYRQDPGQGLRLIYYSQIVNDFQKGDIAEGYSVSREKKESFPLTVTSAQKNPTAFYLCASSGQSHSYEQYFGPGTRLTVT.

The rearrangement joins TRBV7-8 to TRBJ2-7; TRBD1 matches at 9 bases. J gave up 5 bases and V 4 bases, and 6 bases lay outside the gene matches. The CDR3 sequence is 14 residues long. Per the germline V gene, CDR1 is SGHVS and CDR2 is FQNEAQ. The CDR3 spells CASSSGTGQNEQYF. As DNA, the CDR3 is TGTGCCAGCAGCTCCGGGACAGGGCAGAACGAGCAGTACTTC.

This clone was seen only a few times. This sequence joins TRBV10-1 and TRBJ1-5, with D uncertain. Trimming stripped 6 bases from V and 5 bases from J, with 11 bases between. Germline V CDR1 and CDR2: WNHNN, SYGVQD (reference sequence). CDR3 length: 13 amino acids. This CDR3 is CASRVRIDQPQHF. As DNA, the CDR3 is TGCGCCAGCAGGGTTCGAATAGATCAGCCCCAGCATTTT.

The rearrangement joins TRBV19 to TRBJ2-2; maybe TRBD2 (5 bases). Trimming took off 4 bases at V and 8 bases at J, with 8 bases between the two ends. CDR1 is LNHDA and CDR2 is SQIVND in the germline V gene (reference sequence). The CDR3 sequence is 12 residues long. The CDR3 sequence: CASSNGVGELFF. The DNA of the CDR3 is TGTGCCAGTAGTAACGGGGTGGGGGAGCTGTTTTTT.